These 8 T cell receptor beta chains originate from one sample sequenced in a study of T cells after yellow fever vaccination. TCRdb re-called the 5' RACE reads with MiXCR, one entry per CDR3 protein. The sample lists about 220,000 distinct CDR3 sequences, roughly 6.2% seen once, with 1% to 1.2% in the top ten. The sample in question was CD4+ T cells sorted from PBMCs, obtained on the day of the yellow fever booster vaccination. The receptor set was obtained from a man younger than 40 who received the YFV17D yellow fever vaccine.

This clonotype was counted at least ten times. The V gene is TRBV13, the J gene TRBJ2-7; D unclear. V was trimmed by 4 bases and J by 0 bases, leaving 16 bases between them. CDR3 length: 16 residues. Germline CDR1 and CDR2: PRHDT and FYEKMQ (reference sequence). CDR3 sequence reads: CASSYSGVRFSYEQYF. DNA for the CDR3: TGTGCCAGCAGCTACTCGGGCGTACGCTTCTCCTACGAGCAGTACTTC.

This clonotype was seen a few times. In nucleotides, the CDR3 is TGCAGTGCCACGGTGAGGACCGGGGAGCTGTTTTTT. This gives the protein CSATVRTGELFF. The chain combines TRBV20-1 with TRBJ2-2; D remains ambiguous. In germline, CDR1 is DFQATT, CDR2 SNEGSKA (reference sequence). The CDR3 totals 12 residues. Trimming stripped 6 bases from V and 5 bases from J, with 10 bases between.

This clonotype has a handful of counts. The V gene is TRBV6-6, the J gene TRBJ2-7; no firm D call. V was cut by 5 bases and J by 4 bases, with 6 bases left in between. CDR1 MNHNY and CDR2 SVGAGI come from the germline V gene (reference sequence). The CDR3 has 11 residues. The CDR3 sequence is CASSQKYEQYF. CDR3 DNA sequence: TGTGCCAGCAGTCAGAAGTACGAGCAGTACTTC.

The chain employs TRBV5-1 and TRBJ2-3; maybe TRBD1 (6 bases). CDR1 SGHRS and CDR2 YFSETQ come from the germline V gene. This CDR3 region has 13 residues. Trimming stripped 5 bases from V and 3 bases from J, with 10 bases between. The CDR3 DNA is TGCGCCAGCAGAGCCGGACAGACAGATACGCAGTATTTT. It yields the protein CASRAGQTDTQYF.

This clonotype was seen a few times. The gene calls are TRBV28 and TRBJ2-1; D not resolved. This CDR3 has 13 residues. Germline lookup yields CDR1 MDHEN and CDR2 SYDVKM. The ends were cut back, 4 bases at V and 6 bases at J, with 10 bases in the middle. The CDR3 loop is CASSSQAPNEQFF. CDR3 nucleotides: TGTGCCAGCAGTTCCCAGGCCCCCAATGAGCAGTTCTTC.

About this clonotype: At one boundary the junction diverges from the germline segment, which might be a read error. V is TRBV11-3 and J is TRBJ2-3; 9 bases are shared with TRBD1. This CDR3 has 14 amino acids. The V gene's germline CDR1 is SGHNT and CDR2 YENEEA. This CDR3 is CASSLEQGAETQYF. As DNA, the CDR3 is TGTGCCAGCAGCTTAGAACAGGGGGCAGAGACGCAGTATTTT.

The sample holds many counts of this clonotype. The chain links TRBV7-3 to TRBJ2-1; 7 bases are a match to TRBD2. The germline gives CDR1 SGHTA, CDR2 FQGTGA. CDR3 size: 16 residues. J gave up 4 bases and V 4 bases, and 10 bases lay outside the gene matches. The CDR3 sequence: CASSSRTRTGYNEQFF. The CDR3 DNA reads TGTGCCAGCAGCTCCCGGACTAGAACTGGATACAATGAGCAGTTCTTC. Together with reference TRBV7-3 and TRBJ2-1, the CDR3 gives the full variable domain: GAGVSQTPSNKVTEKGKYVELRCDPISGHTALYWYRQSLGQGPEFLIYFQGTGAADDSGLPNDRFFAVRPEGSVSTLKIQRTERGDSAVYLCASSSRTRTGYNEQFFGPGTRLTVL.

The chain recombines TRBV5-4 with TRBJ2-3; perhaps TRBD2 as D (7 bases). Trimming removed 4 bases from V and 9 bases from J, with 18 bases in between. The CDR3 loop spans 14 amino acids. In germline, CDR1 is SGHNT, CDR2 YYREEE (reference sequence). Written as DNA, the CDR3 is TGTGCCAGCAGCCCCGGGGGGCTGGCCGACACGCAGTATTTT. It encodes CASSPGGLADTQYF.